The 28 T cell receptor beta chains given below trace back to one sample, sequenced in a study of OX40 agonist ivuxolimab in advanced cancers. Libraries were prepared by immunoSEQ multiplex PCR; TCRdb keeps only in-frame clonotypes and omits some of them. The sample includes more than 25,000 clones, approximately 84% of them seen just once. Sequenced material: CD4+ or CD8+ T cells sorted from blood, taken in a trial of the OX40 agonist ivuxolimab. All receptors derive from an adult with an advanced solid tumor such as melanoma, head and neck, liver or kidney cancer.

The rearrangement joins TRBV10-3 to TRBJ1-3; possible D gene TRBD1, 6 bases. The CDR3 runs 15 residues. V lost 11 bases, J lost 0 bases, and 17 bases lay in between. Germline V gene sequence: CDR1 ENHRY, CDR2 SYGVKD. DNA for the CDR3: TGTGCCGCACGAACAGGGAAGAGCTCTGGAAACACCATATATTTT. Translation: CAARTGKSSGNTIYF.

V usage is TRBV5-6 and J usage is TRBJ1-6, with a weak D call TRBD1 (6 bases). Trimming took 0 bases from V and 10 from J, leaving 11 bases between them. The germline CDR1 and CDR2 sequences are SGHDT and YYEEEE. The CDR3 runs to 14 residues. DNA for the CDR3: TGTGCCAGCAGCTTGGGGGGGCGGCACTCACCCCTCCACTTT. As protein: CASSLGGRHSPLHF.

J is TRBJ1-5 and V is TRBV7-9; a possible D gene is TRBD1 (6 bases). There are 16 residues in the CDR3. The germline V gene has CDR1 SEHNR and CDR2 FQNEAQ (reference sequence). V gave up 1 base and J gave up 3 bases, with 13 bases separating them. The CDR3 loop is CASSLGGGTPNQPQHF. The CDR3 DNA reads TGTGCCAGCAGCTTAGGGGGAGGGACACCCAATCAGCCCCAGCATTTT.

This clone occurred once. The V and J genes are TRBV4-2 and TRBJ2-6; 7 positions agree with TRBD2. V trimming: 5 bases; J trimming: 0 bases; junction bases outside the gene matches: 10. There are 18 residues in the CDR3. CDR1 LGHNA and CDR2 YNFKEQ come from the germline V gene. The CDR3 DNA sequence: TGTGCCAGCAGCGACACCGGGACTACATACTCTGGGGCCAACGTCCTGACTTTC. It encodes CASSDTGTTYSGANVLTF.

The chain joins TRBV13 to TRBJ1-4, with 8 bases matching TRBD1. V gave up 0 bases and J gave up 8 bases; unmatched junction bases: 2. The CDR3 is 14 residues long. Germline V gene data show CDR1 as PRHDT and CDR2 as FYEKMQ (reference sequence). For the CDR3, the DNA is TGTGCCAGCAGCTTAGGGACAGGGGACGAAAAACTGTTTTTT. Its protein is CASSLGTGDEKLFF.

The V gene is TRBV9, the J gene TRBJ1-4; TRBD1 is a possible D gene (5 bases). Germline assignment: CDR1 SGDLS and CDR2 YYNGEE. CDR3 length equals 13 residues. The V end was cut by 4 bases, the J end by 12 bases, with 16 bases between. The CDR3 loop reads CASSPGTAVELFF. CDR3 sequence (DNA): TGTGCCAGCAGCCCCGGGACGGCCGTAGAACTGTTTTTT.

The J gene is TRBJ2-7, the V gene TRBV10-3; TRBD1 aligns across 8 bases. Germline V lookup: CDR1 ENHRY, CDR2 SYGVKD. After removal of 5 bases from V and 0 bases from J, the junction contained 9 bases not matched to a gene. This CDR3 comprises 16 residues. The CDR3: CAISNPDRADSYEQYF. In DNA form, the CDR3 reads TGTGCCATCAGTAACCCGGACAGGGCCGACTCCTACGAGCAGTACTTC.

The gene calls are TRBV30 and TRBJ1-5, with D perhaps TRBD1 (6 bases). The CDR3 is made up of 16 amino acids. Germline V gives CDR1 GTSNPN, CDR2 SVGIG (reference sequence). V lost 0 bases and J lost 0, with 12 bases in between. The CDR3 DNA sequence: TGTGCCTGGAGTGTGGGGGCAGGCCTTAGCAATCAGCCCCAGCATTTT. This sequence encodes CAWSVGAGLSNQPQHF. Using reference TRBV30 and TRBJ1-5 for the parts outside the CDR3, the full variable domain is SQTIHQWPATLVQPVGSPLSLECTVEGTSNPNLYWYRQAAGRGLQLLFYSVGIGQISSEVPQNLSASRPQDRQFILSSKKLLLSDSGFYLCAWSVGAGLSNQPQHFGDGTRLSIL.

The chain employs TRBV27 and TRBJ2-1; no clear D gene. Trimming cost V 4 bases and J 3 bases, with 19 bases left between them. Germline V gives CDR1 MNHEY, CDR2 SMNVEV (reference sequence). The CDR3 has 17 residues. CDR3 in amino acids: CASSSITSTPVYNEQFF. In DNA, the CDR3 is TGTGCCAGCAGTTCCATAACCTCTACCCCGGTCTACAATGAGCAGTTCTTC.

The V gene is TRBV7-8, the J gene TRBJ2-7; 10 positions match TRBD2. Germline V lookup: CDR1 SGHVS, CDR2 FQNEAQ. Unmatched junction bases numbered 1, after V lost 0 bases and J lost 2 bases. The CDR3 is 15 amino acids. CDR3 DNA sequence: TGTGCCAGCAGCTTAGCAGCGGGGGGGCCCTACGAGCAGTACTTC. Its protein product is CASSLAAGGPYEQYF.

This rearrangement joins TRBV5-6 to TRBJ2-7; D uncertain. There are 13 residues in the CDR3. Deletions cut 2 bases from V and 4 bases from J, with 10 bases between. Germline V lookup: CDR1 SGHDT, CDR2 YYEEEE. CDR3 loop: CASSFRQQYEQYF. For the CDR3, the DNA is TGTGCCAGCAGCTTTCGCCAACAATACGAGCAGTACTTC.

V is TRBV30 and J is TRBJ1-2, with unresolved D. The CDR3 has 10 residues. The germline CDR1 and CDR2 sequences are GTSNPN and SVGIG (reference sequence). CDR3 in amino acids: CVSQDYGYTF. In DNA form, the CDR3 reads TGTGTTAGTCAAGACTATGGCTACACCTTC.

Turning to this clone: At one end, the junction sequence differs from germline, possibly due to a read error. V usage is TRBV29-1 and J usage is TRBJ1-2, with TRBD1 matching over 9 bases. Germline V gene lookup returns CDR1 SQVTM and CDR2 ANQGSEA. There are 13 residues in the CDR3. CDR3 coding DNA: TGCAGCGTGGAAGACAGGGGGTACTATGGCTACACCTTC. Amino acids: CSVEDRGYYGYTF.

This chain connects TRBV7-9 to TRBJ2-4; D is unresolved. V lost 1 base and J lost 0, with 7 bases in between. Germline V gene data show CDR1 as SEHNR and CDR2 as FQNEAQ (reference sequence). The CDR3 contains 15 residues. This CDR3 reads CASSLGGEAKNIQYF. CDR3 in DNA: TGTGCCAGCAGCTTAGGCGGCGAAGCCAAAAACATTCAGTACTTC.

CDR3 DNA: TGTGGCCCTCGGGGCTACACCTTC. Amino acid sequence: CGPRGYTF. The V call is TRBV21-1, the J call TRBJ1-2. TRBV21-1 is a pseudogene. CDR3 length equals 8 residues.

The chain employs TRBV5-1 and TRBJ1-4; 9 nucleotides align to TRBD1. J lost 6 bases, V lost 0 bases, and 3 bases had no gene match. The CDR3 contains 15 residues. Germline CDR1 and CDR2: SGHRS and YFSETQ. The DNA for the CDR3 is TGCGCCAGCAGCTTGGGGACAGGGGTGGATGAAAAACTGTTTTTT. Protein sequence: CASSLGTGVDEKLFF.

The gene calls are TRBV6-6 and TRBJ2-3; TRBD2 aligns across 7 bases. V was pared by 0 bases and J by 5 bases, with 5 bases of the junction left unmatched. Germline V CDR1 and CDR2: MNHNY, SVGAGI (reference sequence). The CDR3 covers 15 residues. CDR3 amino acids: CASSYSRESGDTQYF. As DNA, the CDR3 is TGTGCCAGCAGTTACTCGCGGGAGTCGGGAGATACGCAGTATTTT.

J is TRBJ1-5 and V is TRBV19, with TRBD1 identical over 8 bases. Germline V lookup: CDR1 LNHDA, CDR2 SQIVND (reference sequence). The ends lost 1 base at V and 7 bases at J; junction bases unmatched: 9. The CDR3 is 16 residues long. The CDR3 region is CASSIGGRGRSQPQHF. DNA of the CDR3: TGTGCCAGTAGTATAGGGGGCAGGGGGCGAAGCCAGCCCCAGCATTTT. The whole variable domain, remainder taken from reference TRBV19 and TRBJ1-5, is DGGITQSPKYLFRKEGQNVTLSCEQNLNHDAMYWYRQDPGQGLRLIYYSQIVNDFQKGDIAEGYSVSREKKESFPLTVTSAQKNPTAFYLCASSIGGRGRSQPQHFGDGTRLSIL.

The gene calls are TRBV5-1 and TRBJ1-1; 11 nucleotides align to TRBD1. Germline values: CDR1 SGHRS, CDR2 YFSETQ. The junction had 4 bases not matched to a gene; V was cut back by 4 bases and J by 5 bases. This CDR3 is 14 amino acids long. The CDR3 nucleotides are TGCGCCAGCAGCCCCGGGACAGGGGGGACTGAAGCTTTCTTT. Translation gives CASSPGTGGTEAFF.

The chain uses TRBV11-2 and TRBJ2-7; TRBD1 agrees at 8 bases. CDR3 length equals 15 residues. The V segment lost 1 base and the J segment 5 bases; nucleotides outside the gene matches: 7. CDR1 is SGHAT and CDR2 is FQNNGV in the germline V gene. The CDR3, as DNA: TGTGCCAGCAGCTTAGCGGGCAGGGGGCTGGACGAGCAGTACTTC. This sequence encodes CASSLAGRGLDEQYF.

The chain's CDR3 is CASSPGTSGWLGDTQYF. CDR3 in DNA: TGTGCCAGCAGCCCCGGGACTAGCGGGTGGCTGGGAGATACGCAGTATTTT. The genes are TRBV5-4 and TRBJ2-3, with 12 bases aligning to TRBD2. There are 17 residues in the CDR3. Germline values: CDR1 SGHNT, CDR2 YYREEE (reference sequence). V dropped 4 bases and J dropped 5; count of bases not matched to a gene: 11.

The genes are TRBV2 and TRBJ2-7; D assignment may be TRBD1 or TRBD2 (6 bases each). The germline V and J ends were trimmed by 6 bases and 0 bases, with 18 bases remaining between them. Looked up from germline, CDR1 is SNHLY and CDR2 is FYNNEI. This CDR3 region has 16 residues. CDR3 sequence (DNA): TGTGCCAGCAGGCGGGGTAGACAGGCCACCTCCTACGAGCAGTACTTC. Residues: CASRRGRQATSYEQYF.

The chain combines TRBV4-1 with TRBJ1-1; TRBD1 matches at 7 bases. Per germline, CDR1 MGHRA and CDR2 YSYEKL. This CDR3 spans 14 amino acids. V lost 1 base to trimming and J lost 10 bases; unmatched junction nucleotides: 9. The CDR3 region has the DNA TGCGCCAGCAGCCAAGTGGGGGACAGTAATCGAGCTTTCTTT. Amino acid sequence: CASSQVGDSNRAFF.

The chain combines TRBV11-2 with TRBJ2-7; 8 bases match TRBD1. The length of the CDR3 is 14 residues. From germline, CDR1 is SGHAT and CDR2 FQNNGV. V shed 3 bases, J shed 5 bases, and the junction held 6 bases outside the gene matches. The CDR3 coding sequence is TGTGCCAGCAGCTTTGGCAGGGGGCGAGACGAGCAGTACTTC. It yields the protein CASSFGRGRDEQYF.

Only a few counts were recorded for this clone. The chain uses TRBV30 and TRBJ2-7; 8 bases line up with TRBD2. CDR1 and CDR2 from the germline V gene are GTSNPN and SVGIG (reference sequence). Trimming removed 2 bases from V and 5 bases from J; junction bases left unmatched: 8. The CDR3 contains 14 residues. CDR3 region: CAWSSGRGAHEQYF. CDR3 in DNA: TGTGCCTGGAGTAGCGGGAGAGGCGCCCACGAGCAGTACTTC.

This clone turned up a few times. This chain uses TRBV6-6 with TRBJ2-3; D gene uncertain. Germline V gene lookup returns CDR1 MNHNY and CDR2 SVGAGI (reference sequence). The V and J ends lost 2 bases and 0 bases respectively, with 6 bases between them. The CDR3 runs 14 residues. Written as DNA, the CDR3 is TGTGCCAGCAGTTACAGCAGTAGCACAGATACGCAGTATTTT. It translates to CASSYSSSTDTQYF.

The chain couples TRBV30 to TRBJ1-4; 10 bases match TRBD1. Germline-derived CDR1 and CDR2 are GTSNPN and SVGIG (reference sequence). The ends lost 3 bases at V and 6 bases at J; junction bases unmatched: 4. This CDR3 has 14 residues. Here the CDR3 DNA reads TGTGCCTGGAGCCCCGGGACAGGGGATGAAAAACTGTTTTTT. Residues: CAWSPGTGDEKLFF.

The chain joins TRBV5-1 to TRBJ2-7; D may match TRBD1 or TRBD2 (5 bases each). V lost 0 bases and J 0 bases, leaving 10 bases between the germline ends. The CDR3 is 15 amino acids. Germline values: CDR1 SGHRS, CDR2 YFSETQ. The CDR3 nucleotides read TGCGCCAGCAGCTTGGAGTGGGGGAGCTCCTACGAGCAGTACTTC. Translating it yields CASSLEWGSSYEQYF.